These 23 T cell receptor beta chains came from one sample sequenced in a study of cytomegalovirus exposure and HLA in healthy donors. PCR employed 60 Vbeta and 13 Jbeta primers. Profiled with immunoSEQ multiplex PCR; TCRdb holds only in-frame clones, not every one. The repertoire has under 200,000 clones, around 76% of them found once; the top ten carry approximately 1.4%. Input material: PBMCs. All receptors derive from a girl under 18 in good health and CMV-seropositive.

The chain employs TRBV30 and TRBJ1-1; TRBD1 aligns across 11 bases. This CDR3 contains 14 residues. Germline V gene data show CDR1 as GTSNPN and CDR2 as SVGIG (reference sequence). Trimming took 2 bases from V and 5 from J; bases not matched to a gene: 4. The CDR3 here is CAWSMGQGGTEAFF. Written as DNA, the CDR3 is TGTGCCTGGAGTATGGGACAGGGGGGTACTGAAGCTTTCTTT.

The chain combines TRBV5-1 with TRBJ2-5; D unclear. Trimming stripped 8 bases from V and 2 bases from J, with 19 bases between. The V gene's germline CDR1 is SGHRS and CDR2 YFSETQ. The CDR3 extends over 15 amino acids. CDR3 in DNA: TGCGCCAGTTTTCTAGGCCCGCGGTTTCAAGAGACCCAGTACTTC. This codes for CASFLGPRFQETQYF.

The chain uses TRBV13 and TRBJ2-3; 7 bases agree with TRBD2. Trimming removed 6 bases from V and 0 bases from J; junction bases left unmatched: 12. CDR1 and CDR2 from the germline V gene are PRHDT and FYEKMQ (reference sequence). The CDR3 consists of 17 residues. The CDR3, as DNA: TGTGCCAGCAGTCCGGCCGGGGGAGGGCCGAGCACAGATACGCAGTATTTT. Protein sequence: CASSPAGGGPSTDTQYF.

The chain employs TRBV7-2 and TRBJ2-4, with D perhaps TRBD1 (5 bases). This CDR3 spans 15 amino acids. Germline loops: CDR1 SGHTA, CDR2 FQGNSA. V was cut by 5 bases and J by 6 bases, with 17 bases left in between. DNA for the CDR3: TGTGCCAGCAGCCCAGACATGGCAGGGCGAAACATTCAGTACTTC. This gives the protein CASSPDMAGRNIQYF.

This clone came up a few times. The gene calls are TRBV28 and TRBJ2-7, with 9 bases matching TRBD1. CDR3 length: 12 amino acids. Trimming removed 6 bases from V and 6 bases from J; junction bases left unmatched: 3. CDR1 and CDR2 (germline): MDHEN, SYDVKM. CDR3 protein: CASRGQGSEQYF. The CDR3 coding sequence is TGTGCCAGCAGGGGACAGGGATCCGAGCAGTACTTC.

This clone was seen just once. The chain recombines TRBV14 with TRBJ2-3; D is undetermined. The CDR3 extends over 16 amino acids. Trimming removed 0 bases at V and 0 bases at J, with 10 bases between. CDR1 is SGHDN and CDR2 is FVKESK in the germline V gene. The CDR3 coding sequence is TGTGCCAGCAGCCAAGATGAGACTCTCAGCACAGATACGCAGTATTTT. Encoded protein: CASSQDETLSTDTQYF.

The gene calls are TRBV19 and TRBJ2-7, with 9 bases that match TRBD1. Germline V gene sequence: CDR1 LNHDA, CDR2 SQIVND (reference sequence). Unmatched junction bases numbered 4, after V lost 5 bases and J lost 2 bases. The CDR3 length is 14 residues. Here the CDR3 reads CASSFRDRAYEQYF. For the CDR3, the DNA is TGTGCCAGTAGTTTTCGGGACAGGGCCTACGAGCAGTACTTC.

The chain carries TRBV7-8 and TRBJ1-1, with TRBD1 matching over 7 bases. Trimming took 5 bases from V and 6 from J; bases not matched to a gene: 9. The CDR3 loop spans 14 amino acids. CDR1 is SGHVS and CDR2 is FQNEAQ in the germline V gene. The CDR3 loop is CASSRLEGAAEAFF. The DNA for the CDR3 is TGTGCCAGCAGCCGGCTGGAGGGGGCCGCTGAAGCTTTCTTT.

The chain links TRBV19 to TRBJ1-1; TRBD1 matches 7 bases. Germline CDR1 LNHDA, CDR2 SQIVND (reference sequence). The trim removed 7 bases at V and 2 bases at J, leaving 10 bases unmatched. This CDR3 has 15 residues. The chain's CDR3 is CASKRLGGLNTEAFF. The CDR3, as DNA: TGTGCCAGTAAACGCCTAGGGGGCCTCAACACTGAAGCTTTCTTT.

The chain combines TRBV7-2 with TRBJ1-5; TRBD1 is a possible D gene (5 bases). CDR1 SGHTA and CDR2 FQGNSA come from the germline V gene. The CDR3 runs 14 residues. Deletions cut 5 bases from V and 5 bases from J, with 13 bases between. The DNA of the CDR3 is TGTGCCAGCAGCCAGAAGACAGAAGATCAGCCCCAGCATTTT. The encoded protein is CASSQKTEDQPQHF.

The chain has TRBV2 and TRBJ2-1; no clear D gene. The CDR3 has 13 residues. Trimming pared 8 bases from V and 7 bases from J, leaving 15 bases between. Germline CDR1 SNHLY, CDR2 FYNNEI. The CDR3 nucleotides are TGTGCCAGCCTCAGGTTGCTAAAAAATGAGCAGTTCTTC. Its translation: CASLRLLKNEQFF. Looking up the rest from reference TRBV2 and TRBJ2-1 gives the full variable domain: EPEVTQTPSHQVTQMGQEVILRCVPISNHLYFYWYRQILGQKVEFLVSFYNNEISEKSEIFDDQFSVERPDGSNFTLKIRSTKLEDSAMYFCASLRLLKNEQFFGPGTRLTVL.

J is TRBJ1-1 and V is TRBV29-1; D may be TRBD1 (6 bases). CDR1 and CDR2 from the germline V gene are SQVTM and ANQGSEA. Trimming removed 7 bases at V and 4 bases at J, with 25 bases between. There are 16 residues in the CDR3. The CDR3 loop is CSAPLSPPGHSTEAFF. The CDR3 DNA sequence: TGCAGCGCCCCTCTTTCCCCACCGGGACACAGCACTGAAGCTTTCTTT.

The table lists this clone with a count of one. The genes are TRBV15 and TRBJ2-7, with D possibly being TRBD1 (6 bases). This CDR3 contains 16 residues. Per germline, CDR1 LNHNV and CDR2 YYDKDF (reference sequence). The ends were cut back, 4 bases at V and 0 bases at J, with 16 bases in the middle. The CDR3 region is CATSTRWTGHSYEQYF. The CDR3 DNA follows: TGTGCCACCAGCACCCGTTGGACGGGACACTCCTACGAGCAGTACTTC.

The chain carries TRBV7-8 and TRBJ1-1, with D tentatively TRBD1 (5 bases). CDR3 length equals 16 residues. Germline CDR1 SGHVS, CDR2 FQNEAQ. V was pared by 3 bases and J by 4 bases, with 18 bases between. CDR3 sequence (DNA): TGTGCCAGCAGCTTCCAGGGTCTCTACCCTCGCACTGAAGCTTTCTTT. Its protein is CASSFQGLYPRTEAFF.

The V gene is TRBV6-1, the J gene TRBJ2-3, with a possible D match to TRBD2 (5 bases). V lost 3 bases and J lost 2, with 12 bases in between. Germline CDR1 and CDR2: MNHNS and SASEGT. This CDR3 is built from 15 residues. The CDR3 spells CASSDLALITDTQYF. Here the CDR3 DNA reads TGTGCCAGCAGTGATTTAGCGCTGATCACAGATACGCAGTATTTT.

The rearrangement joins TRBV7-6 to TRBJ2-3, with TRBD2 matching over 13 bases. V shed 4 bases, J shed 0 bases, and the junction held 10 bases outside the gene matches. Germline V gene data show CDR1 as SGHVS and CDR2 as FNYEAQ. The CDR3 length is 19 residues. The CDR3 region is CASSSPGTSGVGSTDTQYF. CDR3 in DNA: TGTGCCAGCAGCTCACCCGGGACTAGCGGGGTGGGAAGCACAGATACGCAGTATTTT.

The chain recombines TRBV9 with TRBJ1-3; the D gene is possibly TRBD1 (6 bases). Germline V gene data show CDR1 as SGDLS and CDR2 as YYNGEE. There are 14 residues in the CDR3. V dropped 7 bases and J dropped 0 bases, with 11 bases sitting between them. The chain's CDR3 is CASCRGASGNTIYF. Written as DNA, the CDR3 is TGTGCCAGCTGCCGGGGGGCCTCTGGAAACACCATATATTTT.

This rearrangement joins TRBV10-3 to TRBJ2-7; a possible D gene is TRBD2 (6 bases). CDR1 is ENHRY, CDR2 SYGVKD, per germline. The CDR3 is made up of 12 amino acids. The V end was cut by 4 bases, the J end by 3 bases, with 7 bases between. The DNA of the CDR3 is TGTGCCATCAGTGGGCGGGGCTACGAGCAGTACTTC. This codes for CAISGRGYEQYF.

CDR3 amino acids: CASSVLTQGQGGTEAFF. As DNA, the CDR3 is TGTGCCAGCAGCGTTTTGACTCAGGGACAGGGAGGCACTGAAGCTTTCTTT. V is TRBV9 and J is TRBJ1-1; 9 nucleotides match TRBD1. CDR1 and CDR2 (germline): SGDLS, YYNGEE. Trimming removed 2 bases from V and 4 bases from J; junction bases left unmatched: 12. This CDR3 spans 17 amino acids.

The rearrangement joins TRBV2 to TRBJ2-1; a weak D match, TRBD2 (7 bases). The V end lost 6 bases, the J end lost 4 bases, and 19 bases lay between the germline ends. The CDR3 has 16 amino acids. CDR1 SNHLY and CDR2 FYNNEI come from the germline V gene. The CDR3 sequence is CASSVFGGRGYNEQFF. CDR3 in DNA: TGTGCCAGCAGCGTATTCGGGGGGCGGGGGTACAATGAGCAGTTCTTC.

V gene TRBV27 combines with J gene TRBJ1-2; D gene unclear. Looked up from germline, CDR1 is MNHEY and CDR2 is SMNVEV (reference sequence). Trimming cost V 1 base and J 4 bases, with 7 bases left between them. This CDR3 spans 13 amino acids. The CDR3 coding sequence is TGTGCCAGCAGTTTATTAGGGAGCTATGGCTACACCTTC. It encodes CASSLLGSYGYTF.

This rearrangement joins TRBV2 to TRBJ2-5, with TRBD1 matching 7 bases. The CDR3 sequence is 15 residues long. J gave up 2 bases and V 1 base, and 4 bases lay outside the gene matches. The germline gives CDR1 SNHLY, CDR2 FYNNEI. CDR3 residues: CASSEGGTEQETQYF. The CDR3 region has the DNA TGTGCCAGCAGTGAAGGGGGGACAGAACAAGAGACCCAGTACTTC.

The J gene is TRBJ2-2, the V gene TRBV25-1; TRBD1 agrees at 10 bases. Trimming at V came to 7 bases and at J to 7 bases, leaving 6 bases not matched to a gene. The CDR3 sequence is 14 residues long. Germline-derived CDR1 and CDR2 are MGHDK and SYGVNS. CDR3 residues: CASTRTGGGGELFF. DNA of the CDR3: TGTGCCAGCACCAGGACAGGGGGAGGCGGGGAGCTGTTTTTT.